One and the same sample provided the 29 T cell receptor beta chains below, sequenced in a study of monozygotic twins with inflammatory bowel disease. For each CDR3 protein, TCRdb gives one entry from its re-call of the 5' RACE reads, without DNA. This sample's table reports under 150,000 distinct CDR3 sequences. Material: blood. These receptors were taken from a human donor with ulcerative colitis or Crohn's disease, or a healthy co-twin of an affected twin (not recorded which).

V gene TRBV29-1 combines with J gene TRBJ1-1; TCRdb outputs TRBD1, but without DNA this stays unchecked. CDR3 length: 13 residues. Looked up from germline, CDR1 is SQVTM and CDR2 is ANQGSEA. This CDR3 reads CSVEQGSGGEAFF.

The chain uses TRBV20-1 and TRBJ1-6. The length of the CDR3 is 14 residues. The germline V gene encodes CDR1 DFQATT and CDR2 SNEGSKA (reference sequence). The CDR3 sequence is CSAVRSSYNSPLHF.

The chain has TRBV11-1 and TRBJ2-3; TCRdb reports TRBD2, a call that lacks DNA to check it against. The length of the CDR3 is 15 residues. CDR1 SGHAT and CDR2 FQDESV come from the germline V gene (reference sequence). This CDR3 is CASSFFTSGGDTQYF.

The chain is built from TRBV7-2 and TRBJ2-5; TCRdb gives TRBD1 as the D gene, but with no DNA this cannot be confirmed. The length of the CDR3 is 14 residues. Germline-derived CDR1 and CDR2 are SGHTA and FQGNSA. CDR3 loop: CASSLSGAQETQYF.

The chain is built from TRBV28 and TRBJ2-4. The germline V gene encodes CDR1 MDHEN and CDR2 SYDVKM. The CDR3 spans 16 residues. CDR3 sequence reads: CASSSTIGVAKNMQYF.

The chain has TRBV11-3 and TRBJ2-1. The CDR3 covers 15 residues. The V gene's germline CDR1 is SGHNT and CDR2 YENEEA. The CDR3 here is CASSLEGDSYNEQFF. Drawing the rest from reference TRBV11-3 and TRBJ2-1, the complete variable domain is EAGVVQSPRYKIIEKKQPVAFWCNPISGHNTLYWYLQNLGQGPELLIRYENEEAVDDSQLPKDRFSAERLKGVDSTLKIQPAELGDSAVYLCASSLEGDSYNEQFFGPGTRLTVL.

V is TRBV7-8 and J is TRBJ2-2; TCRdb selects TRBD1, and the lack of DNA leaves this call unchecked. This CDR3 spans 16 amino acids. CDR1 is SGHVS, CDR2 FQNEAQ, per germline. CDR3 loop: CASQASGQVYTGELFF.

The CDR3 loop reads CASSQDLAGAGEETQYF. V usage is TRBV4-3 and J usage is TRBJ2-5; TCRdb's D call of TRBD2 is untestable without DNA. The CDR3 has 17 residues. Germline-derived CDR1 and CDR2 are LGHNA and YSLEER.

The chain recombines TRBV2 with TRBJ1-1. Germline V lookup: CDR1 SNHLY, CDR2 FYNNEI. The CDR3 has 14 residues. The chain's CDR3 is CASSEGLMGTEAFF. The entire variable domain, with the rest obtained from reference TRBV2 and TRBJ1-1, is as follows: EPEVTQTPSHQVTQMGQEVILRCVPISNHLYFYWYRQILGQKVEFLVSFYNNEISEKSEIFDDQFSVERPDGSNFTLKIRSTKLEDSAMYFCASSEGLMGTEAFFGQGTRLTVV.

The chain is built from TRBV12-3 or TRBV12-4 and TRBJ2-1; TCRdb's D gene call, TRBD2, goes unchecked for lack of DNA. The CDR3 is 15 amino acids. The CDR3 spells CASSTGLAGGVRQFF.

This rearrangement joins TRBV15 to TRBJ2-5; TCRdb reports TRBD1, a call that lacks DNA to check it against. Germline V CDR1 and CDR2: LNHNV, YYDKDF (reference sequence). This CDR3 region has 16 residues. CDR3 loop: CATSRDGTGLQETQYF.

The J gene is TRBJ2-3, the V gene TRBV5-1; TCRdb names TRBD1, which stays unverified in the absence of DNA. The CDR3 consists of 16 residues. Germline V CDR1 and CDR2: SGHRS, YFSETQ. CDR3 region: CASSGAGGAWTDTQYF. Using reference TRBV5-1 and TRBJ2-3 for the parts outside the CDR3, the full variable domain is KAGVTQTPRYLIKTRGQQVTLSCSPISGHRSVSWYQQTPGQGLQFLFEYFSETQRNKGNFPGRFSGRQFSNSRSEMNVSTLELGDSALYLCASSGAGGAWTDTQYFGPGTRLTVL.

Here the CDR3 reads CASSRAGSLSYNEQFF. The V gene is TRBV19, the J gene TRBJ2-1; TCRdb outputs TRBD1, but without DNA this stays unchecked. The CDR3 has 16 amino acids. Germline-derived CDR1 and CDR2 are LNHDA and SQIVND (reference sequence).

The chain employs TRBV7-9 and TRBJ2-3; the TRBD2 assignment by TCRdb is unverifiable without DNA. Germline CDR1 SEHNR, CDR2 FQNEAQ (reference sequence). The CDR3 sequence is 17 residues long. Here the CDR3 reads CASRPRASGASTDTQYF.

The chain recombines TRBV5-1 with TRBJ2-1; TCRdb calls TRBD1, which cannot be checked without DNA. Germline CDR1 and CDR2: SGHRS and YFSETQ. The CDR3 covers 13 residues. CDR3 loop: CASSDDRANEQFF.

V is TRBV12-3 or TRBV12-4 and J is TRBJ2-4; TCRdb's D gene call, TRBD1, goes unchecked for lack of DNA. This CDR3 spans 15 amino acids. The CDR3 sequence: CASSFQGPPKNIQYF.

This chain's CDR3 is CASSPPRQRNSGANVLTF. This chain joins TRBV18 and TRBJ2-6. This CDR3 has 18 residues. Germline V gene lookup returns CDR1 KGHSH and CDR2 LQKENI.

The CDR3 sequence is CASSLDPNTGELFF. The chain links TRBV5-1 to TRBJ2-2. Germline V gives CDR1 SGHRS, CDR2 YFSETQ. The length of the CDR3 is 14 residues.

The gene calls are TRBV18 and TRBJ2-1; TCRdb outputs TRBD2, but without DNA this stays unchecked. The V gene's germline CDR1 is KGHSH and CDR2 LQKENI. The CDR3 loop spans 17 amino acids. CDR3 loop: CASSPFSNSAAYNEQFF.

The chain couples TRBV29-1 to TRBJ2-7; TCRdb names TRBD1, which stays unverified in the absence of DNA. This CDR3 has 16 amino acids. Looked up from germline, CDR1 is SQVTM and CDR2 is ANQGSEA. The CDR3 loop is CSVEDFGQGSSYEQYF.

The CDR3 sequence is CASSQRRGEKLFF. V is TRBV14 and J is TRBJ1-4. The germline CDR1 and CDR2 sequences are SGHDN and FVKESK. CDR3 length: 13 residues.

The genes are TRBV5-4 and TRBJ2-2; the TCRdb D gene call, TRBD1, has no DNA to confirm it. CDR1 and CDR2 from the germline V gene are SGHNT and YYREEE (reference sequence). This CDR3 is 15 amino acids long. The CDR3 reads CASSKGQGNTGELFF. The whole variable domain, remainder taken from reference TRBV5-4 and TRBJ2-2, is ETGVTQSPTHLIKTRGQQVTLRCSSQSGHNTVSWYQQALGQGPQFIFQYYREEENGRGNFPPRFSGLQFPNYSSELNVNALELDDSALYLCASSKGQGNTGELFFGEGSRLTVL.

The CDR3 protein is CASSPTAANNSPLHF. The V gene is TRBV7-3, the J gene TRBJ1-6. The length of the CDR3 is 15 residues. Per germline, CDR1 SGHTA and CDR2 FQGTGA.

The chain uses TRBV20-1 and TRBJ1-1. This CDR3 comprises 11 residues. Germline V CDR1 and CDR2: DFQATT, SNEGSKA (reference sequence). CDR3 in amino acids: CSGWENTEAFF.

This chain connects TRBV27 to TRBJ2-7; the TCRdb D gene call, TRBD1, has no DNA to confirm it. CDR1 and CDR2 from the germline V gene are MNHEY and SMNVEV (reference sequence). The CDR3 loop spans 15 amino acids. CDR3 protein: CASRGDRSSSYEQYF.

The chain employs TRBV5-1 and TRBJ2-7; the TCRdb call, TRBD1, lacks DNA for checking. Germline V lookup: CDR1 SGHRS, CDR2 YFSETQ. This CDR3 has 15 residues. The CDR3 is CASSSWDGGENEQYF.

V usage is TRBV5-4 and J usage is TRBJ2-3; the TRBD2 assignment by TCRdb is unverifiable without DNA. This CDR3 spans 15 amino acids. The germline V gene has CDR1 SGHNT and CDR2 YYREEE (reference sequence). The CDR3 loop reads CASSSGLAGRTTQYF.

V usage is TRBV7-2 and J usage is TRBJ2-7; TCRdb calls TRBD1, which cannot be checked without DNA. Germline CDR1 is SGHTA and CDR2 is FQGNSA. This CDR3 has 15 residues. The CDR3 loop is CASSTRTGRHYEQYF.

This CDR3 reads CASSSDSNTEAFF. The rearrangement links TRBV6-5 to TRBJ1-1; TCRdb indicates TRBD1, and absent DNA this call remains unverified. Germline V gene data show CDR1 as MNHEY and CDR2 as SVGAGI. This CDR3 spans 13 amino acids.